The source of this T cell receptor beta chain is a study of T cells in localized non-small cell lung cancer. Findings and caveats of the study: Without multi-region sequencing, intratumor heterogeneity could not be excluded. Uninvolved adjacent lung, not tumor, had the highest T cell clonality. Detection in adjacent lung was observed for a median 57 of the top 100 tumor clones. An association was observed between higher blood T cell density and longer overall survival.

With respect to this clone: No antigen is known for it.

The method was immunoSEQ multiplex PCR; TCRdb's version includes in-frame clones alone and lacks a portion of them. The data hold almost 65,000 clones, with almost 90% observed a single time. The germline V and J ends were trimmed by 5 bases and 3 bases, with 11 bases remaining between them. Germline V CDR1 and CDR2: MNHEY, SMNVEV (reference sequence). The CDR3 contains 14 residues. The chain links TRBV27 to TRBJ1-5; a weak D match, TRBD1 (5 bases). The material sequenced was peripheral blood, taken before any cancer treatment. The sequence was collected from a woman aged 35 to 69 with stage I lung adenocarcinoma. CDR3 sequence reads: CASSLRQNNQPQHF. In DNA, the CDR3 is TGTGCCAGCAGTCTTCGACAGAACAATCAGCCCCAGCATTTT.